One and the same sample provided the 22 T cell receptor beta chains below, sequenced in a study of T-cell reconstitution after alpha-beta-depleted transplantation in children. Unique molecular identifiers tagged the TCRbeta library. MiXCR was run by TCRdb on the PCR reads, yielding one entry per CDR3 protein. In the table there are about 290,000 distinct CDR3 sequences, about a tenth of which are singletons. Source: PBMCs, taken before TCRalphabeta/CD19-depleted stem cell transplant. The receptor source for this set is a boy under two years old with acute myeloid leukemia, due to receive a stem cell transplant.

This clonotype was counted ten times or more. V and J are TRBV27 and TRBJ2-7, with 11 bases fitting TRBD2. The CDR3 spans 15 residues. V lost 7 bases, J lost 3 bases, and 8 bases stayed unmatched. Germline CDR1 is MNHEY and CDR2 is SMNVEV (reference sequence). The CDR3 spells CASTPTSGVDYEQYF. Here the CDR3 DNA reads TGTGCCAGCACTCCGACTAGCGGGGTGGACTACGAGCAGTACTTC.

A note on this clonotype: A single base separates this from a much larger clone, so it may be a read error. The chain carries TRBV7-9 and TRBJ2-1; D not resolved. CDR1 and CDR2 from the germline V gene are SEHNR and FQNEAQ (reference sequence). This CDR3 has 16 residues. The CDR3 coding sequence is TGTGCCGGCAGCCCCTTTAGAGGCCCCAAGTACAATGAGCAGTTCTTC. Its protein is CAGSPFRGPKYNEQFF.

The chain couples TRBV15 to TRBJ2-2; TRBD2 agrees at 10 bases. Germline loops: CDR1 LNHNV, CDR2 YYDKDF (reference sequence). The CDR3 loop spans 17 amino acids. Trimming took 1 base from V and 7 from J; bases not matched to a gene: 9. The DNA for the CDR3 is TGTGCCACCAGCAGAGCAAAAATACTAGCGGGAAACGGGGAGCTGTTTTTT. It encodes CATSRAKILAGNGELFF.

Of note for this clonotype: This may arise from a read error, as a much more abundant clone is one base away. Here the CDR3 omits its conserved ending phenylalanine or tryptophan, so a read error is the likely source. In nucleotides, the CDR3 is TGTGCCAGCAGCCAAGTCCAGAGCAATCAGCCCCAGCATTCT. As protein: CASSQVQSNQPQHS. The chain joins TRBV14 to TRBJ1-5, with no clear D. V lost 1 base and J 1 base, leaving 5 bases between the germline ends. This CDR3 is 14 amino acids long. CDR1 SGHDN and CDR2 FVKESK come from the germline V gene.

Only a few counts were recorded for this clonotype. J is TRBJ1-4 and V is TRBV6-5; unclear D gene. The V gene lost 0 bases and the J gene lost 8 bases, with 16 bases spanning the gap. The CDR3 contains 16 residues. Germline V lookup: CDR1 MNHEY, CDR2 SVGAGI. As DNA, the CDR3 is TGTGCCAGCAGTTACTCCGGGTCCTGGGCTTCCGAAAAACTGTTTTTT. Protein sequence: CASSYSGSWASEKLFF.

This rearrangement joins TRBV12-3 or TRBV12-4 to TRBJ2-7, with TRBD1 identical over 10 bases. The CDR3 has 16 amino acids. Trimming at V came to 1 base and at J to 3 bases, leaving 6 bases not matched to a gene. For the CDR3, the DNA is TGTGCCAGCAGTTTAGGCACACGGACAGGGGGCTACGAGCAGTACTTC. Encoded protein: CASSLGTRTGGYEQYF.

This clonotype came up many times. The chain employs TRBV2 and TRBJ2-5, with D possibly being TRBD2 (6 bases). CDR1 and CDR2 from the germline V gene are SNHLY and FYNNEI. The CDR3 has 13 residues. V lost 10 bases and J 4 bases, leaving 16 bases between the germline ends. CDR3 in DNA: TGTGCCACCCTTCGGGGGAAGGGAGAGACCCAGTACTTC. The encoded protein is CATLRGKGETQYF.

In this sample, this clonotype turned up a few times. The gene calls are TRBV24-1 and TRBJ2-7, with D perhaps matching TRBD1 (6 bases). Germline V CDR1 and CDR2: KGHDR, SFDVKD. V lost 3 bases to trimming and J lost 2 bases, with 10 bases between them. The CDR3 is 14 amino acids. The CDR3 reads CATSDAGTTYEQYF. CDR3 DNA: TGTGCCACCAGTGATGCCGGGACAACCTACGAGCAGTACTTC.

In the case of this clonotype: A much larger clone lies one base from this, so it may be a read error. V is TRBV21-1 and J is TRBJ1-2. TRBV21-1 is listed as a pseudogene. This CDR3 spans 10 amino acids. The CDR3 DNA reads TGTGACAGGACGCGGTGGGGCTACACCTTC. Translating it yields CDRTRWGYTF.

The chain is built from TRBV12-3 or TRBV12-4 and TRBJ1-6, with a possible D match to TRBD1 (5 bases). CDR3 length equals 19 residues. With 3 bases removed from V and 0 bases from J, the gap between germline ends came to 18 bases. The CDR3 is CASSFGLGDSSSYNSPLHF. CDR3 DNA sequence: TGTGCCAGCAGTTTCGGGTTGGGGGACTCCAGCTCCTATAATTCACCCCTCCACTTT.

This clonotype was found many times. V usage is TRBV2 and J usage is TRBJ1-4, with 8 bases fitting TRBD1. V shed 5 bases, J shed 8 bases, and the junction held 10 bases outside the gene matches. Germline lookup yields CDR1 SNHLY and CDR2 FYNNEI. The CDR3 is 15 amino acids. This CDR3 reads CASSNPGGITEKLFF. The CDR3 DNA follows: TGTGCCAGCAGTAACCCAGGGGGCATAACAGAAAAACTGTTTTTT.

V gene TRBV5-8 combines with J gene TRBJ2-7; D may be TRBD2 (7 bases). Germline values: CDR1 SGHTS, CDR2 YDEGEE. V was shortened by 3 bases and J by 10 bases, with 11 bases between the two germline ends. The CDR3 contains 11 residues. CDR3 bases: TGTGCCAGCAGCTACGGGGGGACACAGTACTTC. Protein sequence: CASSYGGTQYF.

This clonotype came up many times. The chain joins TRBV6-5 to TRBJ1-1, with a weak D call TRBD1 (5 bases). In germline, CDR1 is MNHEY, CDR2 SVGAGI. The CDR3 totals 15 residues. The germline V and J ends were trimmed by 5 bases and 1 base, with 14 bases remaining between them. The CDR3 nucleotides are TGTGCCAGCAGTCTCGTGCTCGGGGGGAACACTGAAGCTTTCTTT. Translation: CASSLVLGGNTEAFF.

A remark on this clonotype: It is likely a read error, because the conserved phenylalanine at the end of the CDR3 is missing. The CDR3 is CASSSRTGKHSGANVLTL. The CDR3 DNA sequence: TGTGCCAGCAGCTCCCGAACGGGGAAGCACTCTGGGGCCAACGTCCTGACTTTA. This sequence joins TRBV7-8 and TRBJ2-6, with a weak D call TRBD2 (5 bases). The CDR3 is made up of 18 amino acids. Trimming shortened V by 4 bases and J by 0 bases, and 16 bases separated the two germline ends. Germline V gene lookup returns CDR1 SGHVS and CDR2 FQNEAQ.

This clonotype was counted many times. The rearrangement links TRBV3-1 to TRBJ1-5; D possibly corresponds to TRBD1 (5 bases). The length of the CDR3 is 16 residues. From germline, CDR1 is LGHDT and CDR2 YNNKEL (reference sequence). With 3 bases removed from V and 6 bases from J, the gap between germline ends came to 18 bases. CDR3 nucleotide sequence: TGTGCCAGCAGCCACTCGTTACCGCAGGGAGGTCAGCCCCAGCATTTT. Translation: CASSHSLPQGGQPQHF.

This clonotype was seen many times. The CDR3 here is CSARHRGFSGNTIYF. The CDR3 nucleotides read TGCAGTGCTAGACACAGGGGGTTCTCTGGAAACACCATATATTTT. This chain joins TRBV20-1 and TRBJ1-3; 8 bases line up with TRBD1. Trimming took 2 bases from V and 0 from J; bases not matched to a gene: 3. From germline, CDR1 is DFQATT and CDR2 SNEGSKA (reference sequence). The CDR3 totals 15 residues.

This clonotype appeared many times. The V call is TRBV11-2, the J call TRBJ1-1; D is possibly TRBD1 (5 bases). Germline V lookup: CDR1 SGHAT, CDR2 FQNNGV. V gave up 1 base and J gave up 5 bases, with 11 bases separating them. This CDR3 comprises 14 residues. CDR3 bases: TGTGCCAGCAGCTTAGGGGGCTGGGGGACTGAAGCTTTCTTT. It yields the protein CASSLGGWGTEAFF.

This clonotype was seen many times. The chain links TRBV20-1 to TRBJ2-5; unclear D gene. Germline CDR1 and CDR2: DFQATT and SNEGSKA (reference sequence). V was shortened by 2 bases and J by 0 bases, with 4 bases between the two germline ends. The CDR3 sequence is 12 residues long. The CDR3 reads CSARLYQETQYF. The CDR3 DNA reads as TGCAGTGCTAGACTGTACCAAGAGACCCAGTACTTC.

This clonotype appeared a few times. The V call is TRBV7-3, the J call TRBJ1-1; 9 bases are shared with TRBD1. The CDR3 covers 15 residues. CDR1 is SGHTA, CDR2 FQGTGA, per germline. J was trimmed by 7 bases and V by 5 bases; bases with no gene match: 11. The CDR3 DNA is TGTGCCAGCAGCCCGACTGGGACAGGGATCGGTGAAGCTTTCTTT. Its translation: CASSPTGTGIGEAFF.

This clonotype came up many times. The V and J genes are TRBV7-3 and TRBJ2-2, with a tentative D call TRBD1 (5 bases). The CDR3 has 17 amino acids. The V end lost 0 bases, the J end lost 1 base, and 12 bases lay between the germline ends. Per the germline V gene, CDR1 is SGHTA and CDR2 is FQGTGA. The CDR3 loop is CASSLTPHDRNTGELFF. CDR3 nucleotide sequence: TGTGCCAGCAGCTTAACGCCCCATGACAGGAACACCGGGGAGCTGTTTTTT.

The sample holds many counts of this clonotype. The chain is built from TRBV4-3 and TRBJ2-4; D call uncertain. This CDR3 has 16 residues. The germline V and J ends were trimmed by 4 bases and 0 bases, with 13 bases remaining between them. Germline loops: CDR1 LGHNA, CDR2 YSLEER. CDR3 DNA sequence: TGCGCCAGCAGCCTGACGGCTAGGCTAGCCAAAAACATTCAGTACTTC. Protein: CASSLTARLAKNIQYF.

A word on this clonotype: This could be a read error, since a much larger clone is one nucleotide away. This chain links TRBV20-1 with TRBJ2-3, with 10 nucleotides matching TRBD2. From germline, CDR1 is DFQATT and CDR2 SNEGSKA (reference sequence). This CDR3 has 14 residues. CDR3 DNA sequence: TGCGGTGCTAGACCGGGACTAGCGACAGATACGCAGTATTTT. It translates to CGARPGLATDTQYF.